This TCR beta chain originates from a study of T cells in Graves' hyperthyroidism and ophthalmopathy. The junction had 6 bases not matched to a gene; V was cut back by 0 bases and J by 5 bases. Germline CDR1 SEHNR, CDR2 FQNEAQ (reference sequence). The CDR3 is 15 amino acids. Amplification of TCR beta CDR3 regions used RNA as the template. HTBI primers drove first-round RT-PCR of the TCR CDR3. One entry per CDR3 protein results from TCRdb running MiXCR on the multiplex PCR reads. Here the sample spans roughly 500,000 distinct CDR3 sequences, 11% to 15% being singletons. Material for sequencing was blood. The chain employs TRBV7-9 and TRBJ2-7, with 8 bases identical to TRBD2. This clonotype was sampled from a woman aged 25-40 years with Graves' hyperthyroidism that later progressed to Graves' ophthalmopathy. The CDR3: CASSLAPAGEDEQYF. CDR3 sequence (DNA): TGTGCCAGCAGCTTAGCCCCAGCGGGAGAGGACGAGCAGTACTTC.